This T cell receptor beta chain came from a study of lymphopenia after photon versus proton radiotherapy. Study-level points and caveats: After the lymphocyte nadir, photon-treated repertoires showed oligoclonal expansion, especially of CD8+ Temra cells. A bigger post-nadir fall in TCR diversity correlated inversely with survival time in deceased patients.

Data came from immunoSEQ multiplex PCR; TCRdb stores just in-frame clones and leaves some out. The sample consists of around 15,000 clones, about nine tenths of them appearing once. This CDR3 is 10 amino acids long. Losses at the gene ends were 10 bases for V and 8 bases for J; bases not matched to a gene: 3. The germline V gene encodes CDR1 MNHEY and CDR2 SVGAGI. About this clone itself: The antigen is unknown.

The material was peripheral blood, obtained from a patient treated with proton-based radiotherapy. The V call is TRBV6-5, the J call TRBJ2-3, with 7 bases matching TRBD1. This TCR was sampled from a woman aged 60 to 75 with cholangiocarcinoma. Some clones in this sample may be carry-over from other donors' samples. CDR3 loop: CAKRGPTQYF. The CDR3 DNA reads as TGTGCCAAGAGGGGGCCTACGCAGTATTTT.